A single sample is the source of the 4 T cell receptor beta chains below, sequenced in a study of sequential checkpoint blockade in melanoma (dated by TCRdb to between 2019 and 2020). The sample's treatment or condition label, in plain terms: randomized to nivolumab then ipilimumab (arm A) or the reverse (arm B). The library was produced with the immunoSEQ multiplex PCR assay. Drawn from immuneACCESS, this table holds only the in-frame rearrangements with V and J called that TCRdb kept. Clones are partly lost; checked studies trace under half to an unresolved V gene and leave the rest unexplained. The sample contains around 19,000 clones, around 69% of them found a single time. Jointly, the top ten make up 20% to 25% of the sample. The specimen comprised CD8+ T cells sorted from blood (inferred from file names), sampled from a patient given nivolumab and ipilimumab in sequence. These receptors were obtained from a human donor with melanoma.

This clone was seen more than once but under ten times. The rearrangement links TRBV5-6 to TRBJ1-5, with TRBD1 identical over 8 bases. The ends lost 4 bases at V and 6 bases at J; junction bases unmatched: 21. This CDR3 contains 19 residues. Germline values: CDR1 SGHDT, CDR2 YYEEEE. The CDR3 here is CASSRTDRGMPRICQPQHF. As DNA, the CDR3 is TGTGCCAGCAGCCGAACCGACAGGGGAATGCCGAGAATTTGTCAGCCCCAGCATTTT.

The genes are TRBV15 and TRBJ2-3; D uncertain. The germline V and J ends were trimmed by 5 bases and 4 bases, with 10 bases remaining between them. The germline V gene has CDR1 LNHNV and CDR2 YYDKDF (reference sequence). The CDR3 contains 13 residues. Written as DNA, the CDR3 is TGTGCCACCAGCTCACTGAGAGCAGATACGCAGTATTTT. Its protein product is CATSSLRADTQYF.

The chain's CDR3 is CASSQQGSYTF. In DNA form, the CDR3 reads TGTGCCAGCAGCCAACAGGGAAGCTACACCTTC. This chain joins TRBV9 and TRBJ1-2, with a possible D match to TRBD1 (6 bases). The CDR3 is 11 residues long. Trimming took off 4 bases at V and 9 bases at J, with 10 bases between the two ends. Germline V gene lookup returns CDR1 SGDLS and CDR2 YYNGEE.

V and J are TRBV4-1 and TRBJ1-1; possibly TRBD1 for D (5 bases). Germline loops: CDR1 MGHRA, CDR2 YSYEKL. The CDR3 is 15 residues long. Deletions cut 3 bases from V and 2 bases from J, with 13 bases between. The CDR3 loop reads CASSHPGTDNTEAFF. The CDR3 region has the DNA TGCGCCAGCAGCCATCCCGGGACTGACAACACTGAAGCTTTCTTT.